These 23 T cell receptor beta chains originate from one sample sequenced in a study of blood T cell repertoires in COVID-19. Clones were read by immunoSEQ multiplex PCR, and TCRdb kept only the in-frame ones, dropping some. In the table there are more than 95,000 clones, around four fifths of which are singletons. Sequencing was done on a sample of peripheral blood. The receptor set was obtained from a man younger than 40 with acute or convalescent COVID-19.

V and J are TRBV19 and TRBJ2-1; 8 nucleotides line up with TRBD1. The CDR3 is 14 amino acids. From germline, CDR1 is LNHDA and CDR2 SQIVND (reference sequence). The junction had 7 bases not matched to a gene; V was cut back by 3 bases and J by 9 bases. CDR3 DNA: TGTGCCAGTAGTATCGCTCTCGGACAGGGTGAGCAGTTCTTC. It yields the protein CASSIALGQGEQFF.

V and J are TRBV2 and TRBJ1-3; 7 positions agree with TRBD1. V shed 5 bases, J shed 2 bases, and the junction held 6 bases outside the gene matches. Germline CDR1 SNHLY, CDR2 FYNNEI. CDR3 length: 15 amino acids. CDR3 amino acids: CASSSQGTPGNTIYF. The CDR3 nucleotides are TGTGCCAGCAGTTCACAGGGGACCCCTGGAAACACCATATATTTT.

This sequence joins TRBV19 and TRBJ1-6; tentative D call: TRBD1 (5 bases). V lost 10 bases and J lost 5, with 18 bases in between. CDR1 is LNHDA, CDR2 SQIVND, per germline (reference sequence). The CDR3 sequence is 15 residues long. DNA for the CDR3: TGTGCCACCGCGGGGACCCGAGGGAATAATTCACCCCTCCACTTT. This sequence encodes CATAGTRGNNSPLHF. The complete variable domain, with remaining parts taken from reference TRBV19 and TRBJ1-6, reads DGGITQSPKYLFRKEGQNVTLSCEQNLNHDAMYWYRQDPGQGLRLIYYSQIVNDFQKGDIAEGYSVSREKKESFPLTVTSAQKNPTAFYLCATAGTRGNNSPLHFGNGTRLTVT.

The V gene is TRBV2, the J gene TRBJ1-6, with 7 bases aligning to TRBD1. The CDR3 is 16 amino acids. V lost 6 bases to trimming and J lost 0 bases; unmatched junction nucleotides: 5. Germline values: CDR1 SNHLY, CDR2 FYNNEI. Here the CDR3 DNA reads TGTGCCAGCAGACTGACAGGGAGCTCCTATAATTCACCCCTCCACTTT. It is translated as CASRLTGSSYNSPLHF.

The chain carries TRBV2 and TRBJ2-7, with TRBD1 identical over 7 bases. This CDR3 has 16 residues. The germline V gene has CDR1 SNHLY and CDR2 FYNNEI. V lost 7 bases, J lost 2 bases, and 14 bases stayed unmatched. The CDR3 spells CASTQSLEGAPYEQYV. The CDR3, as DNA: TGTGCCAGCACCCAATCTCTCGAGGGGGCTCCCTACGAGCAGTACGTC.

The chain links TRBV30 to TRBJ2-1; weak D call: TRBD2 (5 bases). V lost 3 bases to trimming and J lost 6 bases, with 15 bases between them. From germline, CDR1 is GTSNPN and CDR2 SVGIG (reference sequence). The CDR3 consists of 14 residues. The CDR3 coding sequence is TGTGCCTGGAGCCGGGGTGACGGACTCAATGAGCAGTTCTTC. Translated: CAWSRGDGLNEQFF.

This rearrangement joins TRBV12-5 to TRBJ2-5, with TRBD2 as a possible D gene (6 bases). The CDR3 sequence is 13 residues long. V lost 3 bases to trimming and J lost 5 bases, with 10 bases between them. Germline loops: CDR1 LGHNT, CDR2 FRNRAP. The CDR3 sequence is CASGFGGAETQYF. The CDR3 coding sequence is TGTGCTAGTGGTTTTGGAGGGGCGGAGACCCAGTACTTC. The full variable domain, rest sourced from reference TRBV12-5 and TRBJ2-5, is DARVTQTPRHKVTEMGQEVTMRCQPILGHNTVFWYRQTMMQGLELLAYFRNRAPLDDSGMPKDRFSAEMPDATLATLKIQPSEPRDSAVYFCASGFGGAETQYFGPGTRLLVL.

Only one count was recorded for this clone. The V call is TRBV6-5, the J call TRBJ1-2; 11 bases are a match to TRBD1. Germline CDR1 and CDR2: MNHEY and SVGAGI. Trimming took 0 bases from V and 7 from J; bases not matched to a gene: 1. The CDR3 has 14 amino acids. This CDR3 reads CASSYSGQGAGYTF. DNA for the CDR3: TGTGCCAGCAGTTACTCCGGACAGGGGGCTGGCTACACCTTC.

V and J are TRBV30 and TRBJ2-1, with 8 bases matching TRBD2. J lost 10 bases, V lost 4 bases, and 12 bases had no gene match. This CDR3 has 14 residues. Germline CDR1 is GTSNPN and CDR2 is SVGIG (reference sequence). CDR3 loop: CAWIPGGLMDEQFF. In DNA form, the CDR3 reads TGTGCCTGGATACCGGGGGGGCTAATGGACGAGCAGTTCTTC.

J is TRBJ2-2 and V is TRBV9; D possibly corresponds to TRBD1 (7 bases). Germline values: CDR1 SGDLS, CDR2 YYNGEE. Trimming removed 0 bases from V and 4 bases from J, with 13 bases in between. This CDR3 is built from 16 residues. DNA for the CDR3: TGTGCCAGCAGCGTAGCAGGGGGGCCGGCCACCGGGGAGCTGTTTTTT. Translating it yields CASSVAGGPATGELFF.

The chain links TRBV5-1 to TRBJ2-6; 8 bases are a match to TRBD2. The CDR3 covers 14 residues. J lost 1 base, V lost 7 bases, and 1 base had no gene match. The germline gives CDR1 SGHRS, CDR2 YFSETQ. CDR3 nucleotides: TGCGCCAGCGAGCGGGAGTCTGGGGCCAACGTCCTGACTTTC. This translates into CASERESGANVLTF.

The chain couples TRBV4-3 to TRBJ2-2, with a tentative D call TRBD2 (6 bases). The germline V gene encodes CDR1 LGHNA and CDR2 YSLEER. The CDR3 extends over 14 amino acids. V was trimmed by 6 bases and J by 5 bases, leaving 13 bases between them. CDR3 in amino acids: CASRHVGGTGELFF. DNA of the CDR3: TGCGCCAGCAGACACGTCGGGGGAACCGGGGAGCTGTTTTTT.

This chain uses TRBV3-1 (or the pseudogene TRBV3-2) with TRBJ1-5, with D hard to call. CDR3 size: 12 residues. Between the trimmed V and J ends, which lost 4 bases and 6 bases, there was a span of 7 bases. CDR1 and CDR2 (germline): LGHDT, YNNKEL (reference sequence). The CDR3 here is CASSLPGQPQHF. Here the CDR3 DNA reads TGTGCCAGCAGCCTTCCCGGTCAGCCCCAGCATTTT.

The chain combines TRBV7-2 with TRBJ2-1; possible D gene TRBD2, 6 bases. V gave up 1 base and J gave up 0 bases, with 10 bases separating them. This CDR3 is 16 amino acids long. Germline CDR1 and CDR2: SGHTA and FQGNSA. The CDR3 loop is CASSLGRGGSYNEQFF. The CDR3 nucleotides read TGTGCCAGCAGCTTAGGGCGGGGCGGCTCCTACAATGAGCAGTTCTTC.

This clone has a handful of counts. Here the CDR3 DNA reads TGTGCCAGCAGTTTACAGGGGCACACTGAAGCTTTCTTT. It translates to CASSLQGHTEAFF. The chain recombines TRBV12-3 or TRBV12-4 with TRBJ1-1, with D tentatively TRBD1 (6 bases). Trimming shortened V by 2 bases and J by 3 bases, and 7 bases separated the two germline ends. CDR3 length: 13 residues.

This chain links TRBV12-5 with TRBJ2-5; 13 bases agree with TRBD2. With V trimmed by 4 bases and J by 5 bases, 7 bases remained unmatched. The CDR3 loop spans 16 amino acids. Germline V gene sequence: CDR1 LGHNT, CDR2 FRNRAP. The CDR3 sequence is CASGWGTSGDLETQYF. In DNA, the CDR3 is TGTGCTAGTGGTTGGGGGACTAGCGGGGATCTGGAGACCCAGTACTTC.

The V and J genes are TRBV6-1 and TRBJ2-3; 9 bases align to TRBD2. Germline V CDR1 and CDR2: MNHNS, SASEGT. V dropped 2 bases and J dropped 2; count of bases not matched to a gene: 11. The CDR3 is made up of 18 amino acids. CDR3 in amino acids: CASSELAFLAGITDTQYF. CDR3 in DNA: TGTGCCAGCAGTGAACTAGCATTTCTAGCGGGAATCACAGATACGCAGTATTTT.

For this clone: The same CDR3 is also encoded by other DNA sequences in this sample. The V call is TRBV5-1, the J call TRBJ1-1; TRBD1 matches 9 bases. The CDR3 runs 14 residues. Trimming cost V 5 bases and J 5 bases; bases outside gene matches: 7. In germline, CDR1 is SGHRS, CDR2 YFSETQ. The CDR3 bases are TGCGCCAGCAGTCTCGGACAGGGGCGGACTGAAGCTTTCTTT. It yields the protein CASSLGQGRTEAFF.

This chain uses TRBV18 with TRBJ1-2, with D possibly matching TRBD1 (5 bases). The V and J ends lost 2 bases and 7 bases respectively, with 14 bases between them. Germline V gene lookup returns CDR1 KGHSH and CDR2 LQKENI. This CDR3 region has 14 residues. The CDR3 DNA reads TGTGCCAGCTCACCAGGGGCGGAGAGCCGTGGCTACACCTTC. Translation gives CASSPGAESRGYTF.

The rearrangement joins TRBV5-8 to TRBJ2-3; TRBD2 might be the D (7 bases). This CDR3 has 15 residues. V shed 3 bases and J shed 5 bases, with 16 bases lying between them. CDR1 and CDR2 from the germline V gene are SGHTS and YDEGEE. In DNA, the CDR3 is TGTGCCAGCAGCTGGGGGGGCGGGGTCGGAGATACGCAGTATTTT. Protein: CASSWGGGVGDTQYF.

This clone was seen a single time. This rearrangement joins TRBV6-4 to TRBJ2-1; D is unclear. Trimming took 4 bases from V and 1 from J, leaving 5 bases between them. CDR1 is MRHNA, CDR2 SNTAGT, per germline. The CDR3 has 13 amino acids. The CDR3 nucleotides read TGTGCCAGCAGTGCAGGATCCTACAATGAGCAGTTCTTC. Its translation is CASSAGSYNEQFF.

V gene TRBV6-5 combines with J gene TRBJ2-5; 8 bases are a match to TRBD2. J gave up 1 base and V 7 bases, and 8 bases lay outside the gene matches. This CDR3 region has 15 residues. Germline V gene sequence: CDR1 MNHEY, CDR2 SVGAGI. This CDR3 reads CASTPSGGLQETQYF. The CDR3 DNA is TGTGCCAGCACTCCAAGCGGGGGCCTCCAAGAGACCCAGTACTTC.

J is TRBJ1-1 and V is TRBV5-1, with TRBD1 as a possible D gene (5 bases). Germline CDR1 reads SGHRS; CDR2 reads YFSETQ. The V and J ends lost 2 bases and 6 bases respectively, with 14 bases between them. The CDR3 loop spans 14 amino acids. In DNA, the CDR3 is TGCGCCAGCAGCTTAAGCAGGGCGTTGTCTGAAGCTTTCTTT. It codes for CASSLSRALSEAFF.